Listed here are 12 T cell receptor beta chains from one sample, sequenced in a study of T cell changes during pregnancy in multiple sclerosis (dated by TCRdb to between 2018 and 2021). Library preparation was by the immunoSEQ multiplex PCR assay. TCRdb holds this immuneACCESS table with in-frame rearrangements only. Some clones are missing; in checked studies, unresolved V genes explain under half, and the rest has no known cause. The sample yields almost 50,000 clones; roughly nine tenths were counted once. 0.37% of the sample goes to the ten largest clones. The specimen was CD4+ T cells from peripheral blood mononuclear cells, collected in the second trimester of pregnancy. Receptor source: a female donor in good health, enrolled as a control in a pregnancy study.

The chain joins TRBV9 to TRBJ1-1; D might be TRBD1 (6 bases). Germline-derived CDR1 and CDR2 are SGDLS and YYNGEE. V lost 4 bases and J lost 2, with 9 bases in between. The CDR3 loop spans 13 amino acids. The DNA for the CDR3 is TGTGCCAGCAGCCGGGACACAAACACTGAAGCTTTCTTT. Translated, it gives CASSRDTNTEAFF.

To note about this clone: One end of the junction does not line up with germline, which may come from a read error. The CDR3 sequence is CASREGSHQPQHF. The CDR3, as DNA: TGTGCCAGCAGAGAGGGTAGCCATCAGCCCCAGCATTTT. The chain carries TRBV6-1 and TRBJ1-5; no reliable D call. This CDR3 is built from 13 residues. The V gene's germline CDR1 is MNHNS and CDR2 SASEGT.

The CDR3 loop reads CASSPGGQGPIDEQFF. CDR3 nucleotides: TGTGCCAGCAGCCCGGGGGGACAGGGCCCCATTGATGAGCAGTTCTTC. The chain joins TRBV11-3 to TRBJ2-1; TRBD1 aligns across 9 bases. In germline, CDR1 is SGHNT, CDR2 YENEEA. The CDR3 length is 16 residues. V shed 5 bases and J 8 bases; nucleotides not matched to a gene: 13.

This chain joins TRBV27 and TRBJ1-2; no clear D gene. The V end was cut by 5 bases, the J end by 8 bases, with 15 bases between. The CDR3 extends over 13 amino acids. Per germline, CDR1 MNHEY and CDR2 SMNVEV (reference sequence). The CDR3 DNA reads TGTGCCAGCAGTAGCCCCCCGGGTCGGGGCTACACCTTC. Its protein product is CASSSPPGRGYTF.

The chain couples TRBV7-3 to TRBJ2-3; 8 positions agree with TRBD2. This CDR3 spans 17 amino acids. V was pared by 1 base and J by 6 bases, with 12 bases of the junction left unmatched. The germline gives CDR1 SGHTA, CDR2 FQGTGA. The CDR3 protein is CASSLMRAGGPMDTQYF. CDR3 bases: TGTGCCAGCAGCTTAATGAGGGCGGGGGGTCCCATGGATACGCAGTATTTT.

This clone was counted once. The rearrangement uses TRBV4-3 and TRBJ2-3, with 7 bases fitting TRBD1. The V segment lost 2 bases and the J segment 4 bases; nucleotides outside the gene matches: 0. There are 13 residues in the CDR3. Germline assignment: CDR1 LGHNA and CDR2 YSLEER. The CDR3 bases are TGCGCCAGCAGCCAACAGGGGGCAGATACGCAGTATTTT. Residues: CASSQQGADTQYF.

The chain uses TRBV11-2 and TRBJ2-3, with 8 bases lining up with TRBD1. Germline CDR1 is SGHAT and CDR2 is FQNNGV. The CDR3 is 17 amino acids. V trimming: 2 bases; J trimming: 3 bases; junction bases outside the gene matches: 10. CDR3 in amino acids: CASSLSSGRGPTDTQYF. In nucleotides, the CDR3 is TGTGCCAGCAGCTTAAGTTCTGGCAGGGGGCCTACAGATACGCAGTATTTT.

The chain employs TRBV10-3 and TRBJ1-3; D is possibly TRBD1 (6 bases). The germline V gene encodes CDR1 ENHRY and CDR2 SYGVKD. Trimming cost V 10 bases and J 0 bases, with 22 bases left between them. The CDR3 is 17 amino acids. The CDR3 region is CATTGLDSEISGNTIYF. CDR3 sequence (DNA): TGTGCCACTACGGGCTTGGACAGCGAAATCTCTGGAAACACCATATATTTT.

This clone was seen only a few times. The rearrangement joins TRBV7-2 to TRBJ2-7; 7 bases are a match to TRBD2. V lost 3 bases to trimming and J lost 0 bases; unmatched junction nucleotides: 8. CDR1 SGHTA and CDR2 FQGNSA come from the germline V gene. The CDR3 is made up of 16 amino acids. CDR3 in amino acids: CASSFKLGGSSYEQYF. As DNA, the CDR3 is TGTGCCAGCAGCTTTAAGCTGGGCGGGAGCTCCTACGAGCAGTACTTC.

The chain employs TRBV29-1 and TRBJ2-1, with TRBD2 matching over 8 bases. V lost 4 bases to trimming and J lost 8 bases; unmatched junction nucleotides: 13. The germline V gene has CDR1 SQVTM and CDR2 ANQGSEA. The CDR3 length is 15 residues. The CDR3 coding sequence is TGCAGCGTTGGTGATGAGGCGGGGGGCAGGGATGAGCAGTTCTTC. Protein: CSVGDEAGGRDEQFF.

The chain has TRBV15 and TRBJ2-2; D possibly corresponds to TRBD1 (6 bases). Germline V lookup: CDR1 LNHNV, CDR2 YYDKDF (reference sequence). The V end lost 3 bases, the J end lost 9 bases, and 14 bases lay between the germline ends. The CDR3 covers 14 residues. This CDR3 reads CATSSRDTHRELFF. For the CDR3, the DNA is TGTGCCACCAGCAGCCGGGACACCCACCGGGAGCTGTTTTTT.

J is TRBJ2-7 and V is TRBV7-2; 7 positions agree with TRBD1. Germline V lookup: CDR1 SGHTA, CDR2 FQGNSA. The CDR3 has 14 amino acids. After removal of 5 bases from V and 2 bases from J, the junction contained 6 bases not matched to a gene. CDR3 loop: CASSPKTGPYEQYF. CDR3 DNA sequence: TGTGCCAGCAGCCCGAAGACAGGGCCCTACGAGCAGTACTTC.